These T cell receptor beta chains were read from a single sample in a study of T-cell memory formation after mild COVID-19. TCRdb analysed the 5' RACE reads with MiXCR anew, one entry per CDR3 protein. The repertoire holds roughly 70,000 distinct CDR3 sequences, with over 15% as singletons. The sequenced sample consisted of PBMCs or a T cell subset sorted from them (not recorded which). The receptors derive from an adult woman who had mild COVID-19 (a few samples of this study predate the infection). Cell type and time point are not known. CDR3s include the opening cysteine and the closing phenylalanine or tryptophan. The D gene is left open where the match is weak. Some rows have no size entry. The others give once, few or many, or a class for an expanded clone.

clone_size	v_call	d_call	j_call	cdr3_nt	cdr3_aa
few	TRBV12-3/TRBV12-4	NA	TRBJ2-5	TGTGCCAGCAGTTTCCAGGGGTATGAGACCCAGTACTTC	CASSFQGYETQYF
NA	TRBV27	TRBD1	TRBJ2-4	TGTGCCAGCAGTATACAGGGGGGAGAAGTAAACATTCAGTACTTC	CASSIQGGEVNIQYF
NA	TRBV19	TRBD1	TRBJ1-1	TGTGCCAGTACCCCGATCATACAGGGGGCCGGGACTGAAGCTTTCTTT	CASTPIIQGAGTEAFF
NA	TRBV20-1	TRBD1	TRBJ2-7	TGCAGTGCTAGAGCGGGACAGGGAGTCTACGAGCAGTACTTC	CSARAGQGVYEQYF
many	TRBV2	TRBD1	TRBJ2-7	TGTGCCAGCAGTGAAGTCGACAGGGGTCAAAGCTCCTACGAGCAGTACTTC	CASSEVDRGQSSYEQYF
few	TRBV7-9	NA	TRBJ2-2	TGTGCCAGCAGACCAATCGACGGGGAGCTGTTTTTT	CASRPIDGELFF
NA	TRBV5-1	NA	TRBJ2-3	TGCGCCAGCAGCTTATGGCAAACTAGCACAGATACGCAGTATTTT	CASSLWQTSTDTQYF
NA	TRBV12-3/TRBV12-4	NA	TRBJ2-2	TGTGCCAGCAGTTTAGGCCACACCGGGGAGCTGTTTTTT	CASSLGHTGELFF
NA	TRBV6-2/TRBV6-3	TRBD1	TRBJ2-3	TGTGCCAGCAGTGATGTCGCGGGACAGGGAGCAGATACGCAGTATTTT	CASSDVAGQGADTQYF
NA	TRBV4-1	NA	TRBJ2-1	TGCGCCAGCAGCCCGAGACAACCGAATGAGCAGTTCTTC	CASSPRQPNEQFF
many	TRBV7-9	TRBD2	TRBJ2-1	TGTGCCAGCAAGGAGCGGGACTACAATGAGCAGTTCTTC	CASKERDYNEQFF
few	TRBV14	TRBD2	TRBJ2-1	TGTGCCAGCAGCCACGGCGCGGGGGGTATCAATGAGCAGTTCTTC	CASSHGAGGINEQFF
NA	TRBV7-9	NA	TRBJ2-7	TGTGCCAGCAGCTCCCAAACAGGTTACGAGCAGTACTTC	CASSSQTGYEQYF
NA	TRBV18	TRBD2	TRBJ2-1	TGTGCCAGCTCTCGTCGGGAGGGCGCCGTCAATGAGCAGTTCTTC	CASSRREGAVNEQFF
NA	TRBV15	TRBD1	TRBJ1-1	TGTGCCACCAGCAGAGGCAGACAGGGCGGATGGGCTGAAGCTTTCTTT	CATSRGRQGGWAEAFF
few	TRBV12-3/TRBV12-4	TRBD1	TRBJ1-4	TGTGCCAGCAGGCCGACAGGGGGCGCGGAAAAACTGTTTTTT	CASRPTGGAEKLFF
NA	TRBV24-1	TRBD2	TRBJ2-3	TGTGCCACCAGTGATTTTGGATCGGGAGGTATGCAGTATTTT	CATSDFGSGGMQYF
NA	TRBV28	TRBD2	TRBJ2-7	TGTGCCAGCAGCCCCGGACTAGCGGGATCGTACGAGCAGTACTTC	CASSPGLAGSYEQYF
NA	TRBV11-2	NA	TRBJ2-5	TGTGCCAGCAGCTTATCAGGGACGGCACAAGAGACCCAGTACTTC	CASSLSGTAQETQYF
NA	TRBV20-1	NA	TRBJ2-7	TGCAGTGCTAGAGATCCCCAGACAAGAGGGGTTTACGAGCAGTACTTC	CSARDPQTRGVYEQYF
few	TRBV7-8	NA	TRBJ2-3	TGTGCCAGCAGCTTAGCAGGGGTCGGCACAGATACGCAGTATTTT	CASSLAGVGTDTQYF
once	TRBV20-1	TRBD2	TRBJ2-1	TGCAGTGCTCAGCGGGGGGACTACAATGAGCAGTTCTTC	CSAQRGDYNEQFF
NA	TRBV11-3	TRBD2	TRBJ2-1	TGTGCCAGCAGCCCCGGGACTAGCGGGCGTAATGAGCAGTTCTTC	CASSPGTSGRNEQFF
few	TRBV27	TRBD2	TRBJ2-2	TGTGCCAGCAATCTAGCGGGAGGGGTGAACACCGGGGAGCTGTTTTTT	CASNLAGGVNTGELFF
NA	TRBV5-1	NA	TRBJ2-5	TGCGCCAGCAGCTGGTTAGCGGATCAAGAGACCCAGTACTTC	CASSWLADQETQYF
NA	TRBV7-6	NA	TRBJ2-7	TGTGCCAGCAGCCCCTCGACGGGATACGAGCAGTACTTC	CASSPSTGYEQYF
NA	TRBV13	TRBD2	TRBJ2-2	TGTGCCAGCAGCTTAGAGCGGGGGCAAGCCGGGGAGCTGTTTTTT	CASSLERGQAGELFF
NA	TRBV6-2/TRBV6-3	NA	TRBJ2-2	TGTGCCAGCAGTTACTTCCAGGGGACCGGGGAGCTGTTTTTT	CASSYFQGTGELFF
NA	TRBV12-3/TRBV12-4	NA	TRBJ2-7	TGTGCCAGCAGTTTGTCGCGGTACGAGCAGTACTTC	CASSLSRYEQYF
many	TRBV7-2	NA	TRBJ2-1	TGTGCCAGCAGCCCTGAATTGGAATCCTACAATGAGCAGTTCTTC	CASSPELESYNEQFF
few	TRBV4-1	NA	TRBJ1-2	TGCGCCAGCAGCCAAGAACTGGGGGCGCCGGGCTATGGCTACACCTTC	CASSQELGAPGYGYTF
NA	TRBV7-9	TRBD2	TRBJ2-1	TGTGCCAGCAGCTCCGGACTAGCGGGGGTGGATGAGCAGTTCTTC	CASSSGLAGVDEQFF
NA	TRBV6-2/TRBV6-3	TRBD2	TRBJ2-1	TGTGCCAGCAGTTACTCGAAGGGGGCTAGCGGGAGCTCCTACAATGAGCAGTTCTTC	CASSYSKGASGSSYNEQFF
many	TRBV12-3/TRBV12-4	NA	TRBJ2-5	TGTGCCAGCAGTTTAGCGCTCGTTGGACTGAGCGGCCCGGGGGAGACCCAGTACTTC	CASSLALVGLSGPGETQYF
NA	TRBV15	TRBD2	TRBJ2-7	TGTGCCGTCACCGGGGGGGCGGCCAGGGTCGACGAGCAGTACTTC	CAVTGGAARVDEQYF
NA	TRBV29-1	TRBD2	TRBJ2-5	TGCAGCGTTGAAGATCTGGAGCGGGGAGATCTGGGAGAGACCCAGTACTTC	CSVEDLERGDLGETQYF
NA	TRBV7-9	NA	TRBJ2-7	TGTGCCAGCGGGGGGACACCTTACGAGCAGTACTTC	CASGGTPYEQYF
few	TRBV7-9	TRBD1	TRBJ2-1	TGTGCCGGCCGGGACAGGGGACATGAGCAGTTCTTC	CAGRDRGHEQFF
few	TRBV4-3	NA	TRBJ2-2	TGCGCCAGCAGCCAAGATAGGATGATAGCCGGCGGGGAGCTGTTTTTT	CASSQDRMIAGGELFF
NA	TRBV9	TRBD1	TRBJ1-1	TGTGCCAGCAGCGTAGGGGACAGGGGTCCAGGCACTGAAGCTTTCTTT	CASSVGDRGPGTEAFF